Sequencing of this T cell receptor (beta chain) was carried out in a study of tumor-infiltrating lymphocytes in primary liver carcinoma. Study overall: Donors had hepatocellular carcinoma or combined HCC and intrahepatic cholangiocarcinoma.

A note on this clonotype: Its antigen is unknown. A read error may explain this, as a much larger clone is one base away.

The source material, about 17-31 mg of unsorted bulk tissue, was used to co-extract RNA and DNA. The proportion of viable tumor cells exceeded 75% in every tumor sample. General study results and limits: No more than about 8-24% of top clones could be seen in all five tumor regions.

The input was 500 ng total RNA; TCR beta cDNA was made from it with a constant-region primer. Library construction for TCR beta comprised three nested multiplex PCR rounds performed with slightly modified ARM-PCR. A single record per CDR3 protein comes from TCRdb applying MiXCR to the multiplex PCR reads. The sample shows 100,000 or so distinct CDR3 sequences, approximately 78% of them seen only once. The receptor was derived from a man aged 40-50 years with primary liver carcinoma and hepatitis B virus infection. Sequenced input: liver tumor tissue from sampling region 3. Subset described: tumor region T3, left-lateral pole.

The CDR3 coding sequence is TGTGCCAGCAGTGTTCTCGGGTCAACTAATGAAAAACTGTTTTTT. Amino acid sequence: CASSVLGSTNEKLFF. This chain joins TRBV25-1 and TRBJ1-4, with D unclear. The CDR3 extends over 15 amino acids. CDR1 is MGHDK, CDR2 SYGVNS, per germline. Trimming removed 4 bases at V and 0 bases at J, with 9 bases between.